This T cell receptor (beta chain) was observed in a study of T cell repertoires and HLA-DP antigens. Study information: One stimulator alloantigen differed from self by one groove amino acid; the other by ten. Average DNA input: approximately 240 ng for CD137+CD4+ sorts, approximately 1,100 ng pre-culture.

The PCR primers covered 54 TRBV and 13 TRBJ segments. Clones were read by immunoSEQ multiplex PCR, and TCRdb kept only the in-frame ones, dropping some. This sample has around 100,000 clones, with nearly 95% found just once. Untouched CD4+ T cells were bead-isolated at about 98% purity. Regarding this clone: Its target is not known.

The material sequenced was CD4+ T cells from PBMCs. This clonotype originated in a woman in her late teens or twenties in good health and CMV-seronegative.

As DNA, the CDR3 is TGTGCCAGCAGCTTAGAGGGGGTCGGAAACACCATATATTTT. Translating gives CASSLEGVGNTIYF. This chain links TRBV7-3 with TRBJ1-3, with TRBD1 as a possible D gene (6 bases). Trimming removed 2 bases from V and 4 bases from J, with 9 bases in between. There are 14 residues in the CDR3. CDR1 is SGHTA and CDR2 is FQGTGA in the germline V gene.